This T cell receptor beta chain comes out of a study of vaccination effects on CD4 cells after COVID-19 (dated by TCRdb to 2021 to 2024). Looking at the study overall: Post-vaccine samples across the study were collected a median of 72 days after the second dose, with a range of 14 to 241. SARS-CoV-2 spike-specific CD4+ TCR repertoires from before and after mRNA vaccination were compared in COVID-19 convalescent patients and in infection-naive vaccine recipients. Altogether, 10 COVID-19 convalescent patients and a handful of SARS-CoV-2-naive healthy vaccine recipients made up the full study. In the study, cultures from other donors were sequenced using the Oncomine TCR Beta short-read assay on an Illumina iSeq 100.

The V end loses 2 bases and the J end loses 6 bases, and a stretch of 2 bases separates them. The CDR3, cysteine through phenylalanine, is 11 amino acids long. The entry retains the CDR3 DNA only, 33 bases that are in frame from base 1. CDR1 and CDR2 are read off the germline V gene as MNHEY and SVGAGI. General study outcomes and caveats: Clones induced by infection and clones induced by vaccination both contracted markedly at late timepoints after vaccination, which fits with T cell responses waning over time. Among healthy vaccine recipients, nearly all vaccine-induced clones were SARS-CoV-2 mono-reactive, and only 1 of 255 was cross-reactive with common cold coronaviruses. Only a small number of convalescent patients were included, and no early post-infection timepoints were available, which limited the study.

The library was generated by the immunoSEQ multiplex PCR assay. TCR beta CDR3 sequencing was performed on DNA from the cultured, isolated CD4+ T cells. On the authors' methods: The analysis removed non-productive TCR sequences, trimmed reads to the CDR3 region, and retained only CDR3s that were 7 or more amino acids long. Antigen-specific clonotypes were identified using the MANAFEST web app by comparison of expansion in peptide wells against reference cultures. Positive clones required FDR<0.05 expansion versus reference and all other wells, odds ratio above 5, and frequency above 0.1% in two replicate wells. A clonotype was defined as cross-reactive if the clonotype was significantly expanded both in SARS-CoV-2 spike wells and in at least one common cold coronavirus spike condition. Using the stringdist R package, CDR3 similarity was measured by Levenshtein distance, and unrooted trees were constructed with ape in R 3.6.1. TCRdb obtained this table from immuneACCESS and retained in-frame rearrangements with V and J assigned. These tables miss some clones; where compared with another copy, unresolved V genes account for less than half of the shortfall, and the remainder is unexplained. The V and J calls and clone size come from that table; D and trimming were worked out from the DNA. This sample holds about 60,000 clones; around 82% were observed only once. The top ten constitute 2% of the sample.

In the case of this clone: This clone's antigen is unknown. Base qualities are not at hand, and no much larger clone is one base apart.

In the ViraFEST assay, PBMC were stimulated with viral peptide pools, and TCR sequencing was then used to find antigen-specific CD4+ T cell clonotypes based on their expansion. After less than 13 days of culture, CD4+ T cells were isolated with the EasySep CD4+ T cell isolation kit. Each participant got two doses of an mRNA SARS-CoV-2 vaccine, either BNT162b2 or mRNA-1273. The absence of prior SARS-CoV-2 infection in healthy vaccine recipients was confirmed by negative nucleocapsid antibodies before and after vaccination. Approximately 2.1 million PBMC per well were cultured in IMDM with 5% human AB serum, roughly 11 IU/ml IL-2 and gentamicin, plus 10 ug/ml peptides. Half of the culture medium was replaced with fresh IL-2-containing medium on days 3 and 7. Unless noted otherwise, every peptide stimulation condition was grown in triplicate wells. PBMC were separated from whole blood using Ficoll-Paque Plus gradient centrifugation and were then either cryopreserved at -140C or used fresh. Overlapping peptide pools spanned the spike proteins of SARS-CoV-2 and the common cold coronaviruses HCoV-NL63, HCoV-OC43 and HCoV-229E. The QIAamp micro DNA kit was used to extract genomic DNA from the cultured CD4+ T cells.

This specimen was CD4+ T cells from PBMCs cultured with HCoV-OC43 spike peptides, taken after COVID-19 vaccination. This specimen's cell subset or site label, per the study, means: HCoV-OC43 spike overlapping peptide pool stimulation. The chain joins TRBV6-5 to TRBJ2-1, with no confidently assigned D gene. The sequence was collected from a human donor who received a COVID-19 vaccine. The DNA is as follows: TGTGCCAGCAGTTACGGCAATGAGCAGTTCTTC. This is translated as CASSYGNEQFF.